One and the same sample provided the 10 T cell receptor beta chains below, sequenced in a study of blood T cells in healthy people across ages. Through a sample-barcoded 5' primer and a J-beta primer mix, a second PCR was run for roughly 7 to 12 cycles. MiXCR was run by TCRdb on the 5' RACE reads, yielding one entry per CDR3 protein. The data show about 970,000 distinct CDR3 sequences, roughly 51% seen once. The sample comprised blood. These receptors originate from a woman aged 55 to 70 in good health.

This clonotype was seen only once. J is TRBJ2-3 and V is TRBV12-3 or TRBV12-4; 11 bases map to TRBD2. This CDR3 region has 17 residues. Trimming cost V 2 bases and J 10 bases; bases outside gene matches: 14. The CDR3 DNA reads as TGTGCCAGCAGTTTAAAGGGTAGCGGGAGGGCCGCGGATGCGCAGTATTTT. As protein: CASSLKGSGRAADAQYF.

This sequence joins TRBV10-3 and TRBJ2-3; D uncertain. Germline lookup yields CDR1 ENHRY and CDR2 SYGVKD. The length of the CDR3 is 14 residues. The germline V and J ends were trimmed by 8 bases and 0 bases, with 12 bases remaining between them. The CDR3 protein is CAIANLISTDTQYF. CDR3 coding DNA: TGTGCCATCGCTAACCTCATAAGCACAGATACGCAGTATTTT.

This clonotype was seen a few times. The chain has TRBV7-8 and TRBJ2-5, with D perhaps matching TRBD1 (5 bases). Germline CDR1 SGHVS, CDR2 FQNEAQ. CDR3 length: 17 residues. V shed 5 bases and J shed 0 bases, with 19 bases lying between them. The CDR3 region is CASSDPEGAMYQETQYF. CDR3 bases: TGTGCCAGCAGCGACCCGGAAGGGGCGATGTACCAAGAGACCCAGTACTTC. Full variable domain (missing parts from reference TRBV7-8 and TRBJ2-5): GAGVSQSPRYKVAKRGQDVALRCDPISGHVSLFWYQQALGQGPEFLTYFQNEAQLDKSGLPSDRFFAERPEGSVSTLKIQRTQQEDSAVYLCASSDPEGAMYQETQYFGPGTRLLVL.

This clonotype turned up a few times. CDR3 loop: CSARAGIFYEQYF. DNA for the CDR3: TGCAGTGCTAGAGCCGGGATTTTCTACGAGCAGTACTTC. V is TRBV20-1 and J is TRBJ2-7, with D possibly TRBD2 on 5 matching bases. Trimming pared 1 base from V and 3 bases from J, leaving 10 bases between. Germline V gene lookup returns CDR1 DFQATT and CDR2 SNEGSKA (reference sequence). CDR3 length: 13 residues.

The V call is TRBV11-1, the J call TRBJ2-1; 8 nucleotides agree with TRBD2. Germline loops: CDR1 SGHAT, CDR2 FQDESV (reference sequence). This CDR3 comprises 15 residues. V shed 2 bases and J 9 bases; nucleotides not matched to a gene: 9. The CDR3 region is CASSLYSGGPTEQFF. CDR3 in DNA: TGTGCCAGCAGCTTATATTCGGGAGGGCCCACTGAGCAGTTCTTC.

This sequence joins TRBV10-3 and TRBJ2-1; 7 nucleotides line up with TRBD2. V shed 0 bases and J 4 bases; nucleotides not matched to a gene: 0. The CDR3 spans 14 residues. Looked up from germline, CDR1 is ENHRY and CDR2 is SYGVKD. CDR3 loop: CAISESGGYNEQFF. As DNA, the CDR3 is TGTGCCATCAGTGAGTCGGGGGGGTACAATGAGCAGTTCTTC.

This rearrangement joins TRBV16 to TRBJ2-5, with D unclear. Matching the DNA end better, TRBJ2-7 makes the J call doubtful. The CDR3 consists of 13 residues. Germline values: CDR1 KGHSY, CDR2 FQNENV. CDR3: CASSQVRAREQYF. The CDR3 region has the DNA TGTGCCAGCAGCCAAGTCCGTGCCCGCGAGCAGTACTTC.

V is TRBV29-1 and J is TRBJ1-2; perhaps TRBD1 as D (6 bases). Trimming pared 8 bases from V and 5 bases from J, leaving 21 bases between. CDR3 size: 14 residues. CDR1 SQVTM and CDR2 ANQGSEA come from the germline V gene. The CDR3 DNA is TGCAGCTCCCGACCCATGGGGGCCGGATATGGCTACACCTTC. Translation: CSSRPMGAGYGYTF. The full variable domain, completed using reference TRBV29-1 and TRBJ1-2, is SAVISQKPSRDICQRGTSLTIQCQVDSQVTMMFWYRQQPGQSLTLIATANQGSEATYESGFVIDKFPISRPNLTFSTLTVSNMSPEDSSIYLCSSRPMGAGYGYTFGSGTRLTVV.

V usage is TRBV21-1 and J usage is TRBJ1-5; the listed D gene, TRBD1, was not tested against the DNA. TRBV21-1 corresponds to a pseudogene. This CDR3 has 20 residues. CDR3 sequence reads: CASSRDPGQGIIFIDQPQHF. Written as DNA, the CDR3 is TGTGCCAGCAGCAGGGACCCGGGACAGGGGATCATCTTTATAGATCAGCCCCAGCATTTT.

This clonotype was detected only a few times. This chain joins TRBV28 and TRBJ1-2; 7 nucleotides agree with TRBD1. The CDR3 is made up of 12 amino acids. Germline CDR1 MDHEN, CDR2 SYDVKM. The CDR3 bases are TGTCCAGAACAGGGGTTGAACTATGGCTACACCTTC. This translates into CPEQGLNYGYTF.